Included here is one T cell receptor (beta chain) sequence, with context. The antigen is unknown. The V and J ends lost 5 bases and 5 bases respectively, with 13 bases between them. Per the germline V gene, CDR1 is MGHRA and CDR2 is YSYEKL. The CDR3 runs 14 residues. The sample's treatment: 19 received Ad26.COV2.S at low or high dose, single or two shots; about five received placebo; per-sample allocation not given. Day 63 following the first vaccine or placebo injection was when the samples were taken. This sample was included in a study of Ad26.COV2.S vaccination and SARS-CoV-2 variants. The study's findings and limits: Breadth and depth estimates from TCRs may understate total T cell responses.

The protocol was immunoSEQ multiplex PCR, while the TCRdb copy is restricted to in-frame clones and leaves out a portion. The sample yields roughly 400,000 clones, roughly 91% seen once. This chain links TRBV4-1 with TRBJ2-1, with D perhaps given as TRBD1 or TRBD2 (5 bases each). The sequence was collected from a person aged 18-60 years who received the Ad26.COV2.S COVID-19 vaccine or a placebo. Here the sequenced sample was peripheral blood, taken in a trial of Ad26.COV2.S vaccine versus placebo. The CDR3, as DNA: TGCGCCAGCAGCTGGGACGGGGTAAACAATGAGCAGTTCTTC. Translation gives CASSWDGVNNEQFF.